This TCR beta chain was sequenced in a study of T cell clonotyping in hematopoietic cell transplantation. Turning to the study itself: Pretransplant recipient samples were taken after cytoreduction.

Clones were sequenced by immunoSEQ multiplex PCR, and TCRdb holds only the in-frame ones, with some missing. The sample yields tens of thousands of clones, 90% to 96% seen once. Time point noted: recipient sample about 28 days before transplant, after cytoreduction. CDR3 size: 15 residues. Trimming shortened V by 4 bases and J by 1 base, and 14 bases separated the two germline ends. Germline V gene lookup returns CDR1 SGDLS and CDR2 YYNGEE. Sequencing was performed on peripheral blood mononuclear cells, taken before stem cell transplant. This TCR was sampled from a woman aged 45 to 65 with acute myeloid leukemia. Some clones in this sample may be carry-over from other donors' samples. The chain employs TRBV9 and TRBJ1-1, with D perhaps TRBD1 (6 bases). The CDR3 coding sequence is TGTGCCAGCAGCCTATTAGGGGGGGGGAACACTGAAGCTTTCTTT. Protein product: CASSLLGGGNTEAFF.